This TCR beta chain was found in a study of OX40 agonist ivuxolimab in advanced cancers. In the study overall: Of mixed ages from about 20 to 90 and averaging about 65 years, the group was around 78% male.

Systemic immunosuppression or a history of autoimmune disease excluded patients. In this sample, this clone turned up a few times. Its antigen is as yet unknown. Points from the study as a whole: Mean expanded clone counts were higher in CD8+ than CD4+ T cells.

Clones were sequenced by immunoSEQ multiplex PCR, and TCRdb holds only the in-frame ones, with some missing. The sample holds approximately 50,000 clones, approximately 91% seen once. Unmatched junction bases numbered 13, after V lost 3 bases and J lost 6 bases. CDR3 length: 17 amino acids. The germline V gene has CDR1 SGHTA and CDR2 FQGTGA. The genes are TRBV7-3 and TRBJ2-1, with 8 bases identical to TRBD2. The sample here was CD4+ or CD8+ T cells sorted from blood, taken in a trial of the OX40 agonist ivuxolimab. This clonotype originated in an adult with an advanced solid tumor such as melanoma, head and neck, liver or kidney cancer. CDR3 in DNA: TGTGCCAGCAGCTTTTTGGCGGGAGGTGGGCGGTCCAATGAGCAGTTCTTC. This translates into CASSFLAGGGRSNEQFF.